The clone carrying this T cell receptor (beta chain) was detected ten times or more. Generated by immunoSEQ multiplex PCR, the TCRdb table keeps only in-frame clones and is missing some. The sample contains tens of thousands of clones, more than 65% of which appear only once. This sample is part of a study of a mutant IDH1 vaccine in newly diagnosed glioma. Time point of the sample: baseline, week 1 (first vaccination visit). This sample's treatment: pre-vaccination baseline after standard-of-care therapy. V lost 7 bases to trimming and J lost 3 bases, with 18 bases between them. The germline gives CDR1 SEHNR, CDR2 FQNEAQ (reference sequence). This CDR3 is 15 amino acids long.

The clonotype originates from a man aged 40-50 years with glioma. Some clones in this sample may be carry-over from other donors' samples. This specimen was PBMCs, taken from a glioma patient treated with radiotherapy, temozolomide or both. The rearrangement uses TRBV7-9 and TRBJ1-1; possible D gene TRBD1, 6 bases. The CDR3 spells CASTPVPGADTEAFF. The CDR3 bases are TGTGCCAGCACCCCAGTCCCGGGGGCTGACACTGAAGCTTTCTTT.